This T cell receptor (beta chain) was captured by sequencing in a study of human T cells and chemical hapten exposure. Time point noted: patch test 3, about 24 weeks after DPC sensitization. Described treatment: therapeutic diphenylcyclopropenone sensitization with weekly scalp DPC. Donation of samples came from alopecia patients who were 18 to 70 years old and suitable for DPC. Blood, whole and unfractionated, served as the source for total RNA extraction. Germline V gene data show CDR1 as SGHRS and CDR2 as YFSETQ. V gave up 1 base and J gave up 4 bases, with 12 bases separating them. The CDR3 consists of 14 residues. TCRdb reprocessed the RACE reads via MiXCR and lists one record per CDR3 protein. The sample has about 90,000 distinct CDR3 sequences, 11% seen once.

This TCR was recovered from a woman in her twenties or thirties with alopecia areata. Some clones in this sample may be carry-over from other donors' samples. This rearrangement joins TRBV5-1 to TRBJ2-7; a possible D gene is TRBD2 (6 bases). This specimen was whole blood, taken in connection with sensitization to the hapten diphenylcyclopropenone (DPC). CDR3 nucleotide sequence: TGCGCCAGCAGCTTGCCTGGAGGGGCTTACGAGCAGTACTTC. Translated, it gives CASSLPGGAYEQYF. The whole variable domain, remainder taken from reference TRBV5-1 and TRBJ2-7, is KAGVTQTPRYLIKTRGQQVTLSCSPISGHRSVSWYQQTPGQGLQFLFEYFSETQRNKGNFPGRFSGRQFSNSRSEMNVSTLELGDSALYLCASSLPGGAYEQYFGPGTRLTVT.